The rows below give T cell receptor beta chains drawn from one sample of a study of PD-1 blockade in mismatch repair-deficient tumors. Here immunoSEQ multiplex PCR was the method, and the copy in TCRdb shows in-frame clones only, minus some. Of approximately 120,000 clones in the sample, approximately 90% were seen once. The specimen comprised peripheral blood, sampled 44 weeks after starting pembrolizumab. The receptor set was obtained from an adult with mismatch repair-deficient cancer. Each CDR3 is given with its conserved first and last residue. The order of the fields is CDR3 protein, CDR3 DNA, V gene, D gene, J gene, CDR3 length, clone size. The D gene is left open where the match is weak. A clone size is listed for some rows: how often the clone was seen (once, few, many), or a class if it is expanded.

CDR3: CASSRAGDVDEQFF; DNA: TGTGCCAGTTCACGAGCGGGAGATGTCGATGAGCAGTTCTTC; V: TRBV19; D: TRBD2; J: TRBJ2-1; length: 14; size: -
CDR3: CASSSGTFTEAFF; DNA: TGTGCCAGCAGCTCCGGGACCTTCACTGAAGCTTTCTTT; V: TRBV5-6; D: -; J: TRBJ1-1; length: 13; size: once
CDR3: CASSEAGRYISYNEQFF; DNA: TGTGCCAGCAGTGAAGCTGGCAGGTACATTTCCTACAATGAGCAGTTCTTC; V: TRBV11-2; D: -; J: TRBJ2-1; length: 17; size: -
CDR3: CASSAAGTGAIGYTF; DNA: TGTGCCAGCAGCGCGGCCGGGACAGGGGCGATCGGCTACACCTTC; V: TRBV9; D: TRBD1; J: TRBJ1-2; length: 15; size: few
CDR3: CASSQDPTSTGGQETQYF; DNA: TGCGCCAGCAGCCAAGATCCAACATCAACGGGGGGCCAAGAGACCCAGTACTTC; V: TRBV4-3; D: TRBD2; J: TRBJ2-5; length: 18; size: -
CDR3: CASSLSGTVYGYTF; DNA: TGCGCCAGCAGCTTGTCCGGGACAGTCTATGGCTACACCTTC; V: TRBV5-1; D: TRBD1; J: TRBJ1-2; length: 14; size: -
CDR3: CASSRPGQTYEQYF; DNA: TGTGCCAGCAGTCGTCCGGGACAGACCTACGAGCAGTACTTC; V: TRBV11-2; D: TRBD1; J: TRBJ2-7; length: 14; size: -
CDR3: CASSSGYRGGGYTF; DNA: TGTGCCAGCAGTTCGGGTTACAGGGGGGGAGGCTACACCTTC; V: TRBV27; D: TRBD1; J: TRBJ1-2; length: 14; size: once
CDR3: CASSRDTGETRTEAFF; DNA: TGTGCCAGCAGCCGAGACACAGGGGAGACGAGGACTGAAGCTTTCTTT; V: TRBV4-2; D: TRBD1; J: TRBJ1-1; length: 16; size: -
CDR3: CASSTGTGETQYF; DNA: TGTGCCAGCAGTACCGGGACAGGGGAAACCCAGTACTTC; V: TRBV6-5; D: TRBD1; J: TRBJ2-5; length: 13; size: -